The sequence of this T cell receptor beta chain was determined in a study of CD4 T cells in relation to SARS-CoV-2 and coronaviruses (dated by TCRdb to the early 2020s). Turning to the overall study: Shared crossreactive spike epitopes were mapped to their HLA restriction using patient-derived lymphoblastoid cell lines. The study assessed, at the TCR clonotype level, memory CD4+ T cell crossreactivity between SARS-CoV-2 and common cold coronavirus spike proteins. The Adaptive Biotechnologies TCR-sequencing kit was used to sequence samples from three pre-COVID donors and the naive versus memory experiments, while other data came from Illumina-based sequencing. A different, Illumina-based TCR-beta assay was used to sequence expansion assays from other donors in the study.

CD4+ T cells from unexposed donors were collected before the COVID-19 pandemic (2011-2018). To separate naive from memory CD4+ T cells, cryopreserved PBMCs first underwent CD4 enrichment and then EasySep naive CD4+ T cell enrichment. Leukapheresis product for the unexposed donors was purchased commercially. PBMCs were isolated from leukapheresis product or whole blood by Ficoll-Paque PLUS gradient centrifugation. PBMCs were either used fresh in the expansion assay or cryopreserved at -140 degrees C. The QIAamp Micro DNA Kit was used to extract genomic DNA from the CD4+ T cells. The paper's findings and limits, for the study overall: Small numbers of patients and of tested TCRs were a limitation of the study. Sequencing naive versus memory cells indicated that the assay picks up memory recall responses, not primary responses primed during culture. In roughly 70% of donors, memory CD4+ clonotypes turned up that crossrecognized SARS-CoV-2 and at least one common cold coronavirus spike. Because no donor provided both pre-pandemic and post-infection samples, tracing the source of pre-existing responses was limited. Since the crossreactivity analysis centred on spike protein, crossreactivity against other viral proteins was not assessed. Significantly weaker SARS-CoV-2-driven expansion was shown by crossreactive clones than by monoreactive clones, consistent with antigenic imprinting.

The CDR3, cysteine through phenylalanine, is 12 amino acids long. The kept DNA is CDR3 alone, 36 bases in frame from the first base. Via the germline V gene, CDR1 is MDHEN and CDR2 SYDVKM. V loses 2 bases, J loses 5 bases, and the germline ends lie 4 bases apart. Deep-resolution immunoSEQ TCR-beta sequencing was performed on DNA from uncultured naive and memory CD4+ T cells. The source study handled its data this way. Preprocessing removed nonproductive sequences and CDR3s not starting with C, not ending with F or W, or shorter than 7 amino acids. Cultured and uncultured naive and memory CD4+ repertoires were searched for previously identified spike- and CEF-reactive CDR3s. CDR3 homology was quantified as pairwise Levenshtein distance, calculated with the stringdist R package after three terminal residues were trimmed from each end. TCRdb retrieved this table from immuneACCESS and kept in-frame rearrangements only. Not all clones are present; in checked studies, unresolved V genes account for under half, and no reason is known for the remainder. For V, J and clone size, that table is used; D and trimming come from the DNA. For this sample there are tens of thousands of clones; 85% to 95% appear just once. The biggest ten clones account for about 0.23% of the sample.

As for this clone: No cognate antigen has been identified for it. No base qualities exist here, and no much larger clone lies one base off it.

The sequencing input was naive CD4+ T cells from PBMCs. This specimen's cell subset or site label, interpreted: naive CD4+ T cells isolated by negative enrichment. The TCR originated in a human donor in good health. The chain couples TRBV28 to TRBJ1-5; the D gene assignment is ambiguous. In nucleotides, the sequence is TGTGCCAGCAGTTTAAGGGATCAGCCCCAGCATTTT. Protein translation: CASSLRDQPQHF.